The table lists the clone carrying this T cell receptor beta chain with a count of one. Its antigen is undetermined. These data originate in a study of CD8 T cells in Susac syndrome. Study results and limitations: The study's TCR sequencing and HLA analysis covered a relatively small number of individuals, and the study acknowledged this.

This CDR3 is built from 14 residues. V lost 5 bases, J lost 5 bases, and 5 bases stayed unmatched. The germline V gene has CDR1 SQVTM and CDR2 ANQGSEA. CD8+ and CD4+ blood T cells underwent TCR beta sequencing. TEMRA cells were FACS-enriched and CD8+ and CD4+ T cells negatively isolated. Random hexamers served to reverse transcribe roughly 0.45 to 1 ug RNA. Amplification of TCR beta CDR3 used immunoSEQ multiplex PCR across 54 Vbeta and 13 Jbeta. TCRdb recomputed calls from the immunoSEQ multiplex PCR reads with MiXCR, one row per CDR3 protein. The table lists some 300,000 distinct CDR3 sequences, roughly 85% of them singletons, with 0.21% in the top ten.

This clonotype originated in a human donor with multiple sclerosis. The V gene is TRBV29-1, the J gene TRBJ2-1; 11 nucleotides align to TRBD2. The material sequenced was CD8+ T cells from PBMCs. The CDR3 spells CSVILAGVHNEQFF. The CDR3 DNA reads TGCAGCGTTATACTAGCGGGAGTCCACAATGAGCAGTTCTTC.